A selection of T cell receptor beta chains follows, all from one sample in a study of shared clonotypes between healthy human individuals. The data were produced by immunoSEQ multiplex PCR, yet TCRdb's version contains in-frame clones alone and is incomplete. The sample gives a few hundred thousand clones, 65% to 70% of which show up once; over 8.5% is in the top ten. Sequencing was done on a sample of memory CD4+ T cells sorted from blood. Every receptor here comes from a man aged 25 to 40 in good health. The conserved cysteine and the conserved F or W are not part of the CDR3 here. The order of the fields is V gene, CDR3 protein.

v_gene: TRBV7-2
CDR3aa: ASSLVGTGYYNEQF

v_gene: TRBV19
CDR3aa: ASGVGDVTQY

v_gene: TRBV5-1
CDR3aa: ASGWGSNTGELF

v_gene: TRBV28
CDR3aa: ASILSGVVTGGQPQH

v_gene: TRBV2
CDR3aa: ASSGGVWEQF

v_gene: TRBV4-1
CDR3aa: AIPTHQGEEADTQY

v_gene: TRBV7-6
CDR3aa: ASSPQGETQY

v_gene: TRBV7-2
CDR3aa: ASSLAGGKETQY

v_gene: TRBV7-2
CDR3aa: ASSLGAADYEQY

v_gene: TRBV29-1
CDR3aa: SVDRGGPGTDTQY

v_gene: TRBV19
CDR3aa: ASSGGGRTGDTQY

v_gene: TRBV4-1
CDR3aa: ASSLLGGTGELF

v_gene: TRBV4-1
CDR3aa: ASSQGAGGTDTQY

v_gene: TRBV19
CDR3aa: ASSIAGGSYEQY

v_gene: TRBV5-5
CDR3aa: ASRGLAGAFSTDTQY

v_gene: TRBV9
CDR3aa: ASSVVGAGDTQY

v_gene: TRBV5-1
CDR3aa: ASSQADTDTQY

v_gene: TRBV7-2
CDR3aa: ASSFTVWGEQF

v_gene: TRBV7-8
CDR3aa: ASSSPSRAVPQETQY

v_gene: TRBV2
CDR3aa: ATRIGGYTDTQY

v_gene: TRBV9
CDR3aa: ASSVVPLAGQNTGELF

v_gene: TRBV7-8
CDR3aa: ASSFTGDTEAF

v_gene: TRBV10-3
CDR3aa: AISGGEEQY

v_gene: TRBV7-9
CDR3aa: ASRNYNEQF

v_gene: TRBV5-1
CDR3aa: ASSDPGGLTEAF

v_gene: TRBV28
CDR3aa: ASSLAGNMGYT

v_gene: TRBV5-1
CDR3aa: ASSPGRSQETQY

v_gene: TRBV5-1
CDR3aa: ASKRGGSTDTQY

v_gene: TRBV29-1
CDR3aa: SASGTAMNTEAF

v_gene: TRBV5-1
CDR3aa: ASSMEGWGTAKNIQY

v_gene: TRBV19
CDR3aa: ASSFRGETQY

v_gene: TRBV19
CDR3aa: ASRGATRIDEQY

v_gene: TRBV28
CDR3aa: ASHRTASEQY

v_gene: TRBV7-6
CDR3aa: ASSSTGANTGELF

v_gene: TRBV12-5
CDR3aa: ASGQGQGKTQY

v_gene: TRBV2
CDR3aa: ASSRQGIGSEAF

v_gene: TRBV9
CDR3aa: ASSRGGPSYNEQF

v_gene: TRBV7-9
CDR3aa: ASTKGDNAYEQY

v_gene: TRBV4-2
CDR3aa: ASSQGPGVGFDNEQF